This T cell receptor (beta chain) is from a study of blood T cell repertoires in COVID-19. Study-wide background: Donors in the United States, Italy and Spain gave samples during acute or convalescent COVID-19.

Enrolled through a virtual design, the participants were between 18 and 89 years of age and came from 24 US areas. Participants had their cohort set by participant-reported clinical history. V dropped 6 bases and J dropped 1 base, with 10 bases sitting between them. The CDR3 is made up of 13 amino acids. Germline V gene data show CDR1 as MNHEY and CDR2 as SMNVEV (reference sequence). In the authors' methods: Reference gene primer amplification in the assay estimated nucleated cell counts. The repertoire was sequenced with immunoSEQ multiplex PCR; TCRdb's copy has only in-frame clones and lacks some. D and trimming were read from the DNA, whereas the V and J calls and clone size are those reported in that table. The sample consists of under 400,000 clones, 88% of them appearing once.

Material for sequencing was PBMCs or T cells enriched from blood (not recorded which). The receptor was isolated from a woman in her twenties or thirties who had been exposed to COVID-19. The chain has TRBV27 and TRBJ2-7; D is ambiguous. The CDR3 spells CASSRSASYEQYF. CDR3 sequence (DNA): TGTGCCAGCAGCAGATCTGCTTCCTACGAGCAGTACTTC.